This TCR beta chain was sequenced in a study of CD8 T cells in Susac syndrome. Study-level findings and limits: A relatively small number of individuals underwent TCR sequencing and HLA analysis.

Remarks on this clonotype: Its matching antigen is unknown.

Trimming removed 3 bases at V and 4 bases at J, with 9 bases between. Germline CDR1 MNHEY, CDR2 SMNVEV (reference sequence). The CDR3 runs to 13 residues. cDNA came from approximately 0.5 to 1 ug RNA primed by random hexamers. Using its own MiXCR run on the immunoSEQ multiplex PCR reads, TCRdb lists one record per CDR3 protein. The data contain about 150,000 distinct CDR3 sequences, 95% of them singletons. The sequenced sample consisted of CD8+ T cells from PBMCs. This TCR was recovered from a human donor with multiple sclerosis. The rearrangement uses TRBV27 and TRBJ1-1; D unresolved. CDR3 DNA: TGTGCCAGCAGTTTCCGGGGAGGCACTGAAGCTTTCTTT. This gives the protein CASSFRGGTEAFF.